This T cell receptor (beta chain) was retrieved from a study of response to subunit inactivated influenza vaccine. Regarding the study as a whole: Authors suggested that a seasonal influenza vaccination recruits few new T cells each time.

TCRdb called the RT-PCR reads again in MiXCR, with one record for every CDR3 protein. Here the sample spans more than 700,000 distinct CDR3 sequences, 21% being singletons. This clonotype has just a few counts. The antigen remains unidentified. The germline V gene encodes CDR1 SGHTA and CDR2 FQGTGA. This CDR3 is 16 amino acids long. V trimming: 5 bases; J trimming: 8 bases; junction bases outside the gene matches: 12. This TCR derives from a man aged 45-65 years who received an inactivated influenza vaccine. The material was PBMCs from blood, obtained roughly 5 days after vaccination. This rearrangement joins TRBV7-3 to TRBJ2-1; 10 bases fit TRBD2. In DNA form, the CDR3 reads TGTGCCAGCAGCCCCTCTAGCGGGAGAGGTTCCGATGAGCAGTTCTTC. Its protein is CASSPSSGRGSDEQFF.